The 30 T cell receptor beta chains below all came from one sample that was sequenced in a study of CD8 T cells in ankylosing spondylitis. General study points: Typical of ankylosing spondylitis blood, it appeared, was a TCR beta motif of under 10 highly homologous variants.

Via MiXCR, TCRdb re-called the 5' RACE reads, giving one row per CDR3 protein. The profile shows roughly 440,000 distinct CDR3 sequences, 17% of them singletons. Which antigens these TCRs recognize remains unknown. The sample consisted of blood, either unsorted or a sorted T cell fraction (not recorded which). Receptors originate from a male donor with ankylosing spondylitis.

This clonotype showed up many times. The gene calls are TRBV15 and TRBJ2-1, with a weak D call TRBD2 (6 bases). Germline V CDR1 and CDR2: LNHNV, YYDKDF (reference sequence). This CDR3 comprises 16 residues. Trimming took 3 bases from V and 6 from J, leaving 18 bases between them. DNA for the CDR3: TGTGCCACCAGCAGGGAATACGGGGGTAGCGGCAATGAGCAGTTCTTC. It yields the protein CATSREYGGSGNEQFF.

The chain is built from TRBV9 and TRBJ2-3; the D gene is possibly TRBD1 (5 bases). The CDR3 length is 19 residues. Germline V gene lookup returns CDR1 SGDLS and CDR2 YYNGEE. The V gene lost 4 bases and the J gene lost 8 bases, with 32 bases spanning the gap. DNA for the CDR3: TGTGCCAGCAGCCCGGGTCGTTATAATGGGCAGGGCCGTCAAGGTACGCAGTATTTT. Translation gives CASSPGRYNGQGRQGTQYF.

There are many counts of this clonotype. The CDR3 protein is CSAHRPGQGNQPQHF. The DNA for the CDR3 is TGCAGTGCTCATAGACCGGGACAGGGTAATCAGCCCCAGCATTTT. The chain is built from TRBV20-1 and TRBJ1-5, with 9 bases that match TRBD1. The J segment lost 4 bases and the V segment lost 5 bases, leaving 9 bases of the junction unmatched. The CDR3 is 15 residues long. From germline, CDR1 is DFQATT and CDR2 SNEGSKA (reference sequence).

Worth noting for this clonotype: Given a much more abundant clone one base away, this may be a read error. The gene calls are TRBV14 and TRBJ2-3, with D possibly being TRBD1 (6 bases). CDR3 length: 14 residues. Per germline, CDR1 SGHDN and CDR2 FVKESK. V lost 4 bases to trimming and J lost 2 bases, with 10 bases between them. CDR3 loop: CASSPWTATDTQYF. CDR3 sequence (DNA): TGTGCCAGCAGCCCGTGGACAGCCACAGATACGCAGTATTTT.

The V call is TRBV6-1, the J call TRBJ1-6, with TRBD1 matching over 7 bases. Germline-derived CDR1 and CDR2 are MNHNS and SASEGT. Trimming removed 5 bases from V and 0 bases from J; junction bases left unmatched: 10. There are 18 residues in the CDR3. CDR3 DNA: TGTGCCAGCAGTAGGGACAGCCAACCCCACTCCTATAATTCACCCCTCCACTTT. Amino acid sequence: CASSRDSQPHSYNSPLHF.

The chain employs TRBV5-1 and TRBJ1-1, with D possibly TRBD1 on 6 matching bases. CDR3 length: 13 residues. CDR1 and CDR2 (germline): SGHRS, YFSETQ. V lost 7 bases and J lost 0, with 10 bases in between. The CDR3 sequence is CASCTGLNTEAFF. The CDR3 DNA reads TGCGCCAGCTGTACAGGGCTGAACACTGAAGCTTTCTTT. The complete variable domain, with remaining parts taken from reference TRBV5-1 and TRBJ1-1, reads KAGVTQTPRYLIKTRGQQVTLSCSPISGHRSVSWYQQTPGQGLQFLFEYFSETQRNKGNFPGRFSGRQFSNSRSEMNVSTLELGDSALYLCASCTGLNTEAFFGQGTRLTVV.

Many counts were recorded for this clonotype. The chain employs TRBV2 and TRBJ2-5; D call uncertain. The germline CDR1 and CDR2 sequences are SNHLY and FYNNEI. CDR3 size: 13 residues. V lost 5 bases and J 5 bases, leaving 12 bases between the germline ends. The CDR3 region is CASSRALRETQYF. DNA of the CDR3: TGTGCCAGCAGTAGGGCCCTTCGGGAGACCCAGTACTTC.

This clonotype appeared many times. The CDR3: CASSPGGSGDLYEQYF. CDR3 DNA: TGCGCCAGCAGCCCAGGGGGAAGCGGAGATCTCTACGAGCAGTACTTC. The chain combines TRBV5-1 with TRBJ2-7; 7 bases map to TRBD1. The J segment lost 3 bases and the V segment lost 4 bases, leaving 13 bases of the junction unmatched. The CDR3 has 16 amino acids. The germline gives CDR1 SGHRS, CDR2 YFSETQ.

Ten or more counts support this clonotype. The chain joins TRBV5-1 to TRBJ1-5, with D unresolved. Germline V CDR1 and CDR2: SGHRS, YFSETQ. The V end was cut by 4 bases, the J end by 1 base, with 12 bases between. This CDR3 is 15 amino acids long. The CDR3 bases are TGCGCCAGCAGCCCCGCCTTTGGGAGCAATCAGCCCCAGCATTTT. This codes for CASSPAFGSNQPQHF. Combining the CDR3 with reference TRBV5-1 and TRBJ1-5 gives the whole variable domain KAGVTQTPRYLIKTRGQQVTLSCSPISGHRSVSWYQQTPGQGLQFLFEYFSETQRNKGNFPGRFSGRQFSNSRSEMNVSTLELGDSALYLCASSPAFGSNQPQHFGDGTRLSIL.

In its sample, this clonotype was seen a few times. The junction differs from germline at one of its ends, possibly a read error. The rearrangement uses TRBV20-1 and TRBJ1-5, with D possibly TRBD1 on 5 matching bases. This CDR3 region has 11 residues. CDR1 is DFQATT and CDR2 is SNEGSKA in the germline V gene (reference sequence). DNA of the CDR3: TGCAGTGCTAGCGAGGGGCAGGGAGGTATGTTT. It is translated as CSASEGQGGMF.

The chain couples TRBV7-2 to TRBJ2-3; 7 bases agree with TRBD1. This CDR3 has 14 residues. Germline lookup yields CDR1 SGHTA and CDR2 FQGNSA. The J segment lost 10 bases and the V segment lost 3 bases, leaving 10 bases of the junction unmatched. The CDR3 spells CASSLAQRQGAQYF. Here the CDR3 DNA reads TGTGCCAGCAGCTTGGCCCAGAGACAGGGAGCGCAGTATTTT.

This clonotype was found a few times. The chain uses TRBV11-1 and TRBJ2-7, with a tentative D call TRBD1 (6 bases). Trimming pared 0 bases from V and 0 bases from J, leaving 15 bases between. Germline V gives CDR1 SGHAT, CDR2 FQDESV (reference sequence). The CDR3 is 17 residues long. CDR3 amino acids: CASSLAGAGPNSYEQYF. The CDR3 nucleotides are TGTGCCAGCAGCTTAGCGGGGGCAGGGCCCAACTCCTACGAGCAGTACTTC.

In this sample, this clonotype turned up a few times. The V call is TRBV20-1, the J call TRBJ2-2, with D perhaps matching TRBD1 (5 bases). Trimming cost V 4 bases and J 4 bases, with 16 bases left between them. The CDR3 length is 15 residues. Germline lookup yields CDR1 DFQATT and CDR2 SNEGSKA (reference sequence). DNA of the CDR3: TGCAGTGCTACCTCTAGGGGTAGCCGCACCGGGGAGCTGTTTTTT. The encoded protein is CSATSRGSRTGELFF.

The chain combines TRBV7-8 with TRBJ2-1; 8 bases agree with TRBD2. J gave up 2 bases and V 5 bases, and 11 bases lay outside the gene matches. Germline loops: CDR1 SGHVS, CDR2 FQNEAQ. The CDR3 has 17 amino acids. The chain's CDR3 is CASSPPLREVPYNEQFF. In nucleotides, the CDR3 is TGTGCCAGCAGCCCCCCTCTGCGGGAGGTTCCCTACAATGAGCAGTTCTTC.

The rearrangement links TRBV4-1 to TRBJ2-3, with a tentative D call TRBD2 (6 bases). The germline V gene has CDR1 MGHRA and CDR2 YSYEKL. Trimming took off 7 bases at V and 2 bases at J, with 25 bases between the two ends. This CDR3 comprises 18 residues. CDR3 sequence: CASTPSRGGGKLTDTQYF. The CDR3 bases are TGCGCCAGCACGCCAAGCCGAGGTGGAGGGAAACTCACAGATACGCAGTATTTT.

The chain links TRBV18 to TRBJ2-1; 9 nucleotides align to TRBD2. The trim removed 3 bases at V and 7 bases at J, leaving 10 bases unmatched. Germline V gene sequence: CDR1 KGHSH, CDR2 LQKENI. The CDR3 has 16 residues. The CDR3 DNA sequence: TGTGCCAGCTCACCTCCCCCCGGACTAGCGAATAATGAGCAGTTCTTC. Translated, it gives CASSPPPGLANNEQFF.

The gene calls are TRBV3-1 and TRBJ2-5; 8 nucleotides align to TRBD2. V lost 4 bases and J lost 2; bases outside the gene matches: 6. Looked up from germline, CDR1 is LGHDT and CDR2 is YNNKEL (reference sequence). CDR3 length: 15 amino acids. The CDR3 reads CASSLGTRDQETQYF. The CDR3 DNA reads as TGTGCCAGCAGCCTTGGGACTAGGGATCAAGAGACCCAGTACTTC.

The rearrangement joins TRBV7-8 to TRBJ2-1; 7 nucleotides align to TRBD2. The CDR3 contains 17 residues. The V gene's germline CDR1 is SGHVS and CDR2 FQNEAQ. Unmatched junction bases numbered 13, after V lost 1 base and J lost 7 bases. Here the CDR3 reads CASSLGFLAEITNEQFF. In nucleotides, the CDR3 is TGTGCCAGCAGCTTAGGTTTTCTAGCGGAAATAACTAATGAGCAGTTCTTC. Full variable domain (remainder filled in from reference TRBV7-8 and TRBJ2-1): GAGVSQSPRYKVAKRGQDVALRCDPISGHVSLFWYQQALGQGPEFLTYFQNEAQLDKSGLPSDRFFAERPEGSVSTLKIQRTQQEDSAVYLCASSLGFLAEITNEQFFGPGTRLTVL.

V usage is TRBV2 and J usage is TRBJ2-5; weak D call: TRBD2 (5 bases). Germline assignment: CDR1 SNHLY and CDR2 FYNNEI. V gave up 8 bases and J gave up 2 bases, with 21 bases separating them. The CDR3 sequence is 16 residues long. In DNA form, the CDR3 reads TGTGCCAGCGGGTCGCCAGCGGACCGCGGACAAGAGACCCAGTACTTC. It encodes CASGSPADRGQETQYF.

This chain uses TRBV20-1 with TRBJ2-3; 10 nucleotides align to TRBD2. The CDR3 has 15 residues. V lost 6 bases to trimming and J lost 1 base; unmatched junction nucleotides: 7. Germline V gives CDR1 DFQATT, CDR2 SNEGSKA (reference sequence). CDR3 protein: CSAGQRGGRTDTQYF. The CDR3 DNA follows: TGCAGTGCGGGACAGCGGGGGGGGCGCACAGATACGCAGTATTTT.

The rearrangement joins TRBV12-3 or TRBV12-4 to TRBJ1-2; no definite D call. The V end lost 7 bases, the J end lost 2 bases, and 14 bases lay between the germline ends. The CDR3 has 14 amino acids. CDR3 region: CASTEAGKNYGYTF. For the CDR3, the DNA is TGTGCCAGCACCGAGGCAGGAAAGAACTATGGCTACACCTTC.

Only a few counts were recorded for this clonotype. The genes are TRBV20-1 and TRBJ2-7, with D possibly being TRBD1 or TRBD2 (5 bases each). Germline CDR1 and CDR2: DFQATT and SNEGSKA (reference sequence). The ends were cut back, 5 bases at V and 2 bases at J, with 16 bases in the middle. This CDR3 is 14 amino acids long. The CDR3 sequence: CSADPGQGPYEQYF. As DNA, the CDR3 is TGCAGTGCTGACCCCGGGCAGGGACCCTACGAGCAGTACTTC.

This clonotype was picked up a small number of times. J is TRBJ1-2 and V is TRBV11-2; D might be TRBD1 (6 bases). Germline CDR1 SGHAT, CDR2 FQNNGV. Trimming removed 3 bases at V and 5 bases at J, with 19 bases between. The CDR3 extends over 16 amino acids. The CDR3 sequence is CASSFGGGALEYGYTF. For the CDR3, the DNA is TGTGCCAGCAGCTTTGGGGGGGGGGCGCTGGAATATGGCTACACCTTC. Complete variable domain (other parts from reference TRBV11-2 and TRBJ1-2): EAGVAQSPRYKIIEKRQSVAFWCNPISGHATLYWYQQILGQGPKLLIQFQNNGVVDDSQLPKDRFSAERLKGVDSTLKIQPAKLEDSAVYLCASSFGGGALEYGYTFGSGTRLTVV.

This clonotype has more than one count but fewer than ten. J is TRBJ1-6 and V is TRBV6-1, with 7 positions matching TRBD1. The ends lost 8 bases at V and 0 bases at J; junction bases unmatched: 4. This CDR3 region has 15 residues. Germline CDR1 reads MNHNS; CDR2 reads SASEGT. CDR3 residues: CASQTGNSYNSPLHF. CDR3 bases: TGTGCCAGCCAGACAGGGAACTCCTATAATTCACCCCTCCACTTT.

This clonotype was seen a few times. The rearrangement joins TRBV6-1 to TRBJ1-2, with D possibly matching TRBD1 (5 bases). The CDR3 has 15 residues. V lost 5 bases to trimming and J lost 0 bases, with 13 bases between them. CDR1 is MNHNS, CDR2 SASEGT, per germline. CDR3 protein: CASSPRTPSNYGYTF. The CDR3, as DNA: TGTGCCAGCAGTCCCCGGACACCTTCTAACTATGGCTACACCTTC.

This clonotype has ten or more counts. The V gene is TRBV12-3 or TRBV12-4, the J gene TRBJ2-2, with D unresolved. The CDR3 spans 13 residues. Trimming left V 7 bases short and J 5 bases short, with 11 bases between. CDR3: CASTYSWTGELFF. CDR3 DNA sequence: TGTGCCAGCACCTATTCGTGGACCGGGGAGCTGTTTTTT.

The rearrangement joins TRBV18 to TRBJ2-3; TRBD1 is a possible D gene (6 bases). The V end lost 3 bases, the J end lost 0 bases, and 10 bases lay between the germline ends. Germline V gene data show CDR1 as KGHSH and CDR2 as LQKENI. This CDR3 is 15 amino acids long. CDR3 sequence: CASSPGQGSTDTQYF. The CDR3 region has the DNA TGTGCCAGCTCACCGGGTCAGGGGAGCACAGATACGCAGTATTTT.

This clonotype was detected a few times. V usage is TRBV5-1 and J usage is TRBJ2-1; 7 nucleotides align to TRBD1. The CDR3 length is 15 residues. Germline CDR1 is SGHRS and CDR2 is YFSETQ. V lost 0 bases to trimming and J lost 6 bases; unmatched junction nucleotides: 6. The CDR3 loop reads CASSLGSAGGNEQFF. As DNA, the CDR3 is TGCGCCAGCAGCTTGGGATCCGCAGGGGGCAATGAGCAGTTCTTC.

This clonotype was seen only a few times. The V call is TRBV15, the J call TRBJ2-3, with 12 bases aligning to TRBD2. Germline CDR1 and CDR2: LNHNV and YYDKDF (reference sequence). The CDR3 has 18 amino acids. The junction had 7 bases not matched to a gene; V was cut back by 1 base and J by 2 bases. The CDR3 protein is CATSRAKTSGGFTDTQYF. Written as DNA, the CDR3 is TGTGCCACCAGCAGAGCCAAAACTAGCGGGGGGTTCACAGATACGCAGTATTTT. The whole variable domain, remainder taken from reference TRBV15 and TRBJ2-3, is DAMVIQNPRYQVTQFGKPVTLSCSQTLNHNVMYWYQQKSSQAPKLLFHYYDKDFNNEADTPDNFQSRRPNTSFCFLDIRSPGLGDTAMYLCATSRAKTSGGFTDTQYFGPGTRLTVL.

This rearrangement joins TRBV7-2 to TRBJ2-1; 7 nucleotides line up with TRBD1. The J segment lost 3 bases and the V segment lost 4 bases, leaving 3 bases of the junction unmatched. CDR1 is SGHTA and CDR2 is FQGNSA in the germline V gene. The CDR3 contains 14 residues. CDR3: CASSSRQGYNEQFF. As DNA, the CDR3 is TGTGCCAGCAGCTCCAGACAGGGCTACAATGAGCAGTTCTTC.